This T cell receptor (beta chain) was sequenced for a study of shared T cell receptors in the human thymus. Assay used: immunoSEQ multiplex PCR; TCRdb lists only in-frame clones, some missing. Here the sample spans under 700,000 clones, around 78% being singletons. Trimming stripped 0 bases from V and 3 bases from J, with 10 bases between. This CDR3 contains 15 residues. Germline CDR1 reads LGHNA; CDR2 reads YSLEER. These data were also filed under a second study, of human thymus T cells. In that study: Thymic tissue was derived from resections collected during corrective heart surgery. Thymic and blood repertoires appeared to display a bias in their usage of V and J genes.

The V and J genes are TRBV4-3 and TRBJ2-3; possible D gene TRBD2, 5 bases. The clonotype was recovered from a boy under two years old with a congenital heart defect. What was sequenced was thymocytes. CDR3 sequence (DNA): TGCGCCAGCAGCCAAGATCCTGGACTTACAGATACGCAGTATTTT. It translates to CASSQDPGLTDTQYF.